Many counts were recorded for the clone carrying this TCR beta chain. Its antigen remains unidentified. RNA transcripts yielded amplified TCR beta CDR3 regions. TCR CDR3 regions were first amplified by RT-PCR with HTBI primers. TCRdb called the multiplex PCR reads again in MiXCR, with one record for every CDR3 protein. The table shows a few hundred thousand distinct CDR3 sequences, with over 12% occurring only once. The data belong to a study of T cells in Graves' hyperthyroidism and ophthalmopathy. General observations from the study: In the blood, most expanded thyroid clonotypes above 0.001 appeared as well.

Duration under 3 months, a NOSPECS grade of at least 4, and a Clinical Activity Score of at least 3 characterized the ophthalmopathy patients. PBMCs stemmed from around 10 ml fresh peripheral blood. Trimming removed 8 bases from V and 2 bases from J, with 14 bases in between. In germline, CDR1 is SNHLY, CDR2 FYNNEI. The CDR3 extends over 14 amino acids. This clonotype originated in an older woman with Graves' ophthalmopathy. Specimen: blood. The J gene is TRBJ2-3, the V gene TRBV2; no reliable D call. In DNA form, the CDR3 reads TGTGCCAGCTACAGAGATCCCCCCACAGATACGCAGTATTTT. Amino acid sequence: CASYRDPPTDTQYF.